This T cell receptor (beta chain) was documented in a study of OX40 agonist ivuxolimab in advanced cancers. Produced via immunoSEQ multiplex PCR; TCRdb's table is partial and in-frame only. The sample has about 15,000 clones, approximately 86% seen once. Source: CD4+ or CD8+ T cells sorted from blood, taken in a trial of the OX40 agonist ivuxolimab. This sequence originates from an adult with an advanced solid tumor such as melanoma, head and neck, liver or kidney cancer.

CDR3 in DNA: TGCAGCGTTGTAACTTGGACAGAACCTTATGGCTACACCTTC. Protein product: CSVVTWTEPYGYTF. V usage is TRBV29-1 and J usage is TRBJ1-2; possibly TRBD1 for D (6 bases). The germline V gene encodes CDR1 SQVTM and CDR2 ANQGSEA. The V end lost 4 bases, the J end lost 5 bases, and 17 bases lay between the germline ends. This CDR3 has 14 residues. The full variable domain, rest sourced from reference TRBV29-1 and TRBJ1-2, is SAVISQKPSRDICQRGTSLTIQCQVDSQVTMMFWYRQQPGQSLTLIATANQGSEATYESGFVIDKFPISRPNLTFSTLTVSNMSPEDSSIYLCSVVTWTEPYGYTFGSGTRLTVV.